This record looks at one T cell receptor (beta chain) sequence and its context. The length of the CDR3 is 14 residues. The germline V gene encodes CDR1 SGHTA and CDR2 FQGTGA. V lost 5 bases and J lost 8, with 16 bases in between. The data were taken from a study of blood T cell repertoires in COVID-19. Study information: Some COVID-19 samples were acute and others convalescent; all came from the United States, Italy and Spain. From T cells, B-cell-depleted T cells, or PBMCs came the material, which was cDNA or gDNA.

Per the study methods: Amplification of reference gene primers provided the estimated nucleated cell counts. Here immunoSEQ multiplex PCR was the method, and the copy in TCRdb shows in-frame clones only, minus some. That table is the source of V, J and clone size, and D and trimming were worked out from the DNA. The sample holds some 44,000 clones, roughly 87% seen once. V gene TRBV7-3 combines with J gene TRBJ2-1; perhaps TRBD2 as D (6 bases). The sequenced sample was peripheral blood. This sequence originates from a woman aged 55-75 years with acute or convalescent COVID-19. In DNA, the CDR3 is TGTGCCAGCAGCGAGGGACTGCGAAGCGATGAGCAGTTCTTC. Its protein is CASSEGLRSDEQFF.